The present T cell receptor beta chain was sequenced within a study of control samples from healthy donors and cancer patients. V gave up 4 bases and J gave up 6 bases, with 16 bases separating them. The CDR3 sequence is 14 residues long. The germline V gene encodes CDR1 LGHDT and CDR2 YNNKEL (reference sequence). This clone appeared once. The data were produced by immunoSEQ multiplex PCR, yet TCRdb's version contains in-frame clones alone and is incomplete. This sample has over 200,000 clones; almost 85% occur once, and the top ten carry less than 15%. The source of this sequence is a woman aged 55-69 years with lung cancer. The sequenced sample consisted of PBMCs. The V gene is TRBV3-1 (or the pseudogene TRBV3-2), the J gene TRBJ2-7; possible D gene TRBD1, 6 bases. The CDR3 DNA is TGTGCCAGCAGCCCGGACAGAATCCGCTCCGAGCAGTACTTC. As protein: CASSPDRIRSEQYF.